Listed here are 10 T cell receptor beta chains from one sample, sequenced in a study of blood T cell repertoires in COVID-19. Produced via immunoSEQ multiplex PCR; TCRdb's table is partial and in-frame only. The data hold under 200,000 clones, with around 83% observed a single time. The material sequenced was peripheral blood. The source of these receptors is a woman in her 70s who had recovered from COVID-19.

The chain links TRBV7-9 to TRBJ1-5; tentatively, D is TRBD1 (5 bases). Germline V gives CDR1 SEHNR, CDR2 FQNEAQ (reference sequence). This CDR3 region has 16 residues. The V end lost 7 bases, the J end lost 1 base, and 17 bases lay between the germline ends. CDR3 protein: CASTEPGDRSNQPQHF. The CDR3 DNA reads as TGTGCCAGCACCGAGCCGGGGGATCGAAGCAATCAGCCCCAGCATTTT.

The rearrangement joins TRBV2 to TRBJ2-7; 7 positions agree with TRBD2. The germline V gene encodes CDR1 SNHLY and CDR2 FYNNEI. The CDR3 runs 12 residues. Trimming took 8 bases from V and 1 from J; bases not matched to a gene: 2. The CDR3 bases are TGTGCCAGCCAGGGACTATCCTACGAGCAGTACTTC. As protein: CASQGLSYEQYF.

This chain joins TRBV19 and TRBJ1-5; the D gene is possibly TRBD1 (5 bases). Per the germline V gene, CDR1 is LNHDA and CDR2 is SQIVND (reference sequence). Trimming removed 5 bases at V and 6 bases at J, with 14 bases between. The CDR3 spans 14 residues. The CDR3 sequence is CASSLGPGRQPQHF. CDR3 bases: TGTGCCAGTAGTCTCGGACCAGGGCGTCAGCCCCAGCATTTT.

In this sample, this clone turned up a few times. This sequence joins TRBV6-2 or TRBV6-3 and TRBJ2-7; TRBD2 matches at 8 bases. CDR3 size: 18 residues. Looked up from germline, CDR1 is MNHEY and CDR2 is SVGEGT. Trimming cost V 2 bases and J 2 bases; bases outside gene matches: 14. For the CDR3, the DNA is TGTGCCAGCAGTTACCCCAAAAGACCGGGACTAGGGACCTACGAGCAGTACTTC. Translation gives CASSYPKRPGLGTYEQYF.

This clone was observed a single time. The V call is TRBV12-5, the J call TRBJ2-5; perhaps TRBD1 as D (6 bases). Per germline, CDR1 LGHNT and CDR2 FRNRAP. The CDR3 is 14 residues long. The ends were cut back, 4 bases at V and 5 bases at J, with 14 bases in the middle. This chain's CDR3 is CASGSTNREETQYF. DNA of the CDR3: TGTGCTAGTGGTTCGACAAACAGGGAGGAGACCCAGTACTTC.

The CDR3 DNA sequence: TGCGCCAGCAGCCCGACCCCCGGGGGAGTGAGGAACATTCAGTACTTC. Translated: CASSPTPGGVRNIQYF. This chain connects TRBV5-1 to TRBJ2-4, with a weak D call TRBD2 (6 bases). The CDR3 runs to 16 residues. Looked up from germline, CDR1 is SGHRS and CDR2 is YFSETQ. V lost 4 bases, J lost 7 bases, and 21 bases lay in between.

The chain recombines TRBV6-2 or TRBV6-3 with TRBJ2-3; 8 bases fit TRBD2. The CDR3 runs to 17 residues. J was trimmed by 3 bases and V by 2 bases; bases with no gene match: 10. Germline lookup yields CDR1 MNHEY and CDR2 SVGEGT. The CDR3 spells CASSYLVGRAQTDTQYF. In DNA, the CDR3 is TGTGCCAGCAGTTACCTTGTCGGGAGGGCCCAGACAGATACGCAGTATTTT.

In DNA form, the CDR3 reads TGTGCCAGCAGCCCAAGGGGCTACTCTGGGGCCAACGTCCTGACTTTC. It is translated as CASSPRGYSGANVLTF. The chain links TRBV7-3 to TRBJ2-6; possibly TRBD1 for D (5 bases). From germline, CDR1 is SGHTA and CDR2 FQGTGA. This CDR3 is built from 16 residues. The V gene lost 5 bases and the J gene lost 0 bases, with 11 bases spanning the gap.

V usage is TRBV7-2 and J usage is TRBJ2-3; 14 nucleotides align to TRBD2. Looked up from germline, CDR1 is SGHTA and CDR2 is FQGNSA. CDR3 length equals 17 residues. J gave up 4 bases and V 2 bases, and 5 bases lay outside the gene matches. CDR3 residues: CASSLTRLAGGPDTQYF. The CDR3 bases are TGTGCCAGCAGCTTAACCCGACTAGCGGGAGGGCCAGATACGCAGTATTTT.

The chain combines TRBV30 with TRBJ1-1; the match to TRBD1 covers 7 bases. The germline gives CDR1 GTSNPN, CDR2 SVGIG (reference sequence). Trimming at V came to 3 bases and at J to 11 bases, leaving 9 bases not matched to a gene. This CDR3 has 12 residues. The DNA for the CDR3 is TGTGCCTGGAGGAAACAGGGGCCCAGGGCTTTCTTT. Protein: CAWRKQGPRAFF. Full variable domain (remainder filled in from reference TRBV30 and TRBJ1-1): SQTIHQWPATLVQPVGSPLSLECTVEGTSNPNLYWYRQAAGRGLQLLFYSVGIGQISSEVPQNLSASRPQDRQFILSSKKLLLSDSGFYLCAWRKQGPRAFFGQGTRLTVV.